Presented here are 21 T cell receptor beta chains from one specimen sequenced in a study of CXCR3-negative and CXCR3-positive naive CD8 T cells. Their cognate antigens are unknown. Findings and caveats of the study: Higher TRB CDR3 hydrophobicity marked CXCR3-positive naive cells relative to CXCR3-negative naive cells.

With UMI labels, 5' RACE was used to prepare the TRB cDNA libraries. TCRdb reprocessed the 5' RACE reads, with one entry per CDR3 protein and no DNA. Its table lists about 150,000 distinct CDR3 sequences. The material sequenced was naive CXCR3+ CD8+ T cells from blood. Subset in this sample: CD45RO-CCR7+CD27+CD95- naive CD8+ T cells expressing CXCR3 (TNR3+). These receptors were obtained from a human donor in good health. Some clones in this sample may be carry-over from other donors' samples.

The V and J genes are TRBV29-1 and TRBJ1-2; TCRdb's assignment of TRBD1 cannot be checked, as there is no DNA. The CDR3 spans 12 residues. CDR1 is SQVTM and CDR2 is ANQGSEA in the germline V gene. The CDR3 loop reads CSVPGETYGYTF.

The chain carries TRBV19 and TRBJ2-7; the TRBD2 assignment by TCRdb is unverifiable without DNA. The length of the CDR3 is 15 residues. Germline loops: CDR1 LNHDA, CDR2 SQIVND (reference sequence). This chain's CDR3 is CASSVQPFGVYEQYF.

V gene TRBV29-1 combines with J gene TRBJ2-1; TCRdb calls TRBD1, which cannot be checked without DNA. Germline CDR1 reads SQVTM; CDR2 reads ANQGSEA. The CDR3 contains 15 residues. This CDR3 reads CSVEIRGEVYNKQFF.

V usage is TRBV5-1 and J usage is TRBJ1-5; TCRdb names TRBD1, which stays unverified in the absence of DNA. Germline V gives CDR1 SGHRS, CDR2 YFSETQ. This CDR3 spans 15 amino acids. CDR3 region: CASSPLGGLNQHQHF.

CDR3: CSLQNIGSRNEQFF. The V call is TRBV29-1, the J call TRBJ2-1; TCRdb designates TRBD2, a call that cannot be tested without DNA. Germline-derived CDR1 and CDR2 are SQVTM and ANQGSEA. This CDR3 has 14 amino acids.

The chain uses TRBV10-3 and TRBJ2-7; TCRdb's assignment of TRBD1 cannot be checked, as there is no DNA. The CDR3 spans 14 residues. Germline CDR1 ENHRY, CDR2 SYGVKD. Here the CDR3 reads CAISGAAVSYEQYF.

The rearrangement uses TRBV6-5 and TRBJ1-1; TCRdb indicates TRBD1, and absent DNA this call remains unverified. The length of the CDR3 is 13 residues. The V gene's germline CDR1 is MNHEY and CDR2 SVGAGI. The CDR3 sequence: CASRTGGYTEAFF.

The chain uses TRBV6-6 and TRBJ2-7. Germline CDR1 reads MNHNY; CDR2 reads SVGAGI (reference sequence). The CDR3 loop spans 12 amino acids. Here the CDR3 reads CASSYSDYEQYF.

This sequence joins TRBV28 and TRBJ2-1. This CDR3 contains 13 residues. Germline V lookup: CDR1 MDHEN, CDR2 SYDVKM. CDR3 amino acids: CASSLGVRNEQFF.

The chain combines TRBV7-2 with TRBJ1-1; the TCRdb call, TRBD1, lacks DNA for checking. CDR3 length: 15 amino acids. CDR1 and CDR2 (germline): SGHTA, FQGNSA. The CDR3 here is CASSFSGTGYTEAFF. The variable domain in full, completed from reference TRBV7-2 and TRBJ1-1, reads GAGVSQSPSNKVTEKGKDVELRCDPISGHTALYWYRQSLGQGLEFLIYFQGNSAPDKSGLPSDRFSAERTGGSVSTLTIQRTQQEDSAVYLCASSFSGTGYTEAFFGQGTRLTVV.

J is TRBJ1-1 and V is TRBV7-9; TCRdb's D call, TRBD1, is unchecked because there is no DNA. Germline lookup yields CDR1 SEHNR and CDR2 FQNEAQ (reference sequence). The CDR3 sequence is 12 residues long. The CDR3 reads CASSPTGKEAFF.

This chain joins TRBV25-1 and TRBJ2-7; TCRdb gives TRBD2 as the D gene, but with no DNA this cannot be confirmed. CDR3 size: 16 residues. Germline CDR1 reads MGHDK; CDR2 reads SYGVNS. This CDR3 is CASSPLTQGPHYEQYF.

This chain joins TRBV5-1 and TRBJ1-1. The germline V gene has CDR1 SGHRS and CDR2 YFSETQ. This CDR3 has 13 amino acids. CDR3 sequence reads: CASSGRANTEAFF.

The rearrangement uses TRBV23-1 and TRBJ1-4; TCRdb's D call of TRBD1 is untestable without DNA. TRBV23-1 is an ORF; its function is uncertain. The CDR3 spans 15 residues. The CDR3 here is CASSPRGGAGEKLFF.

The CDR3 loop is CASSLFESGGEQFF. The gene calls are TRBV25-1 and TRBJ2-1; no DNA is available, so the TRBD1 call from TCRdb remains unchecked. The V gene's germline CDR1 is MGHDK and CDR2 SYGVNS. CDR3 length: 14 residues.

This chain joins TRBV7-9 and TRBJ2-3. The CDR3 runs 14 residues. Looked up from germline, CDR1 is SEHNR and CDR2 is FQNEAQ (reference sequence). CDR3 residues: CASSLETRTDTQYF.

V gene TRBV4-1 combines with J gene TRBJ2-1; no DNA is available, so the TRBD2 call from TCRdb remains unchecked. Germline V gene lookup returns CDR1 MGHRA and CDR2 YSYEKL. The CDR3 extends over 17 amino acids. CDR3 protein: CASSQGTSGYPIDEQFF.

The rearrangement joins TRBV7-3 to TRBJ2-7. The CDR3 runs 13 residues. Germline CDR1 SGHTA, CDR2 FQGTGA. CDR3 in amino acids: CASRSGSTYEQYF.

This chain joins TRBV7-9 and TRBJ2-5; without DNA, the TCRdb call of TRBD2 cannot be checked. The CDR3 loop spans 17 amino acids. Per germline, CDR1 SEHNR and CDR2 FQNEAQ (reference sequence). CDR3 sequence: CASSTLLAGAYQETQYF.

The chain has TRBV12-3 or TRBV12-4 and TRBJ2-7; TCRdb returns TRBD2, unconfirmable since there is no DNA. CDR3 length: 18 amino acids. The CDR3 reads CASSPGIPTSGSFSEQYF.

The CDR3 loop reads CASSLEPWGGYEQYF. The J gene is TRBJ2-7, the V gene TRBV5-1; the TCRdb D gene call, TRBD1, has no DNA to confirm it. This CDR3 region has 15 residues. Looked up from germline, CDR1 is SGHRS and CDR2 is YFSETQ.